This T cell receptor (beta chain) stems from a study of shared clonotypes between healthy human individuals. General study points: An effect of sequencing depth on clonotype sharing among donors was expected.

Unsorted PBMC contributed roughly 320 ng DNA, approximately 30,000 T cell genomes, to each replicate PCR. Methods used by the authors: As immunoSEQ supplied junction-only sequences (without quality scores), filtering differed. Libraries were prepared by immunoSEQ multiplex PCR; TCRdb keeps only in-frame clonotypes and omits some of them. The V and J calls and clone size were taken over from that table, and D and trimming were inferred from the DNA. The data contain approximately 470,000 clones, about 84% of them seen just once; the ten biggest clones take up roughly 12%. Points on this clone: Its antigen is unknown.

V shed 4 bases, J shed 3 bases, and the junction held 10 bases outside the gene matches. This CDR3 is 16 amino acids long. Looked up from germline, CDR1 is MGHRA and CDR2 is YSYEKL. This clonotype was sampled from a middle-aged woman in good health. Some clones in this sample may be carry-over from other donors' samples. The specimen sequenced was PBMCs. J is TRBJ2-3 and V is TRBV4-1, with 7 bases identical to TRBD1. CDR3 DNA: TGCGCCAGCAGCCCTCCACAGGGGTGGGGTACAGATACGCAGTATTTT. Residues: CASSPPQGWGTDTQYF.